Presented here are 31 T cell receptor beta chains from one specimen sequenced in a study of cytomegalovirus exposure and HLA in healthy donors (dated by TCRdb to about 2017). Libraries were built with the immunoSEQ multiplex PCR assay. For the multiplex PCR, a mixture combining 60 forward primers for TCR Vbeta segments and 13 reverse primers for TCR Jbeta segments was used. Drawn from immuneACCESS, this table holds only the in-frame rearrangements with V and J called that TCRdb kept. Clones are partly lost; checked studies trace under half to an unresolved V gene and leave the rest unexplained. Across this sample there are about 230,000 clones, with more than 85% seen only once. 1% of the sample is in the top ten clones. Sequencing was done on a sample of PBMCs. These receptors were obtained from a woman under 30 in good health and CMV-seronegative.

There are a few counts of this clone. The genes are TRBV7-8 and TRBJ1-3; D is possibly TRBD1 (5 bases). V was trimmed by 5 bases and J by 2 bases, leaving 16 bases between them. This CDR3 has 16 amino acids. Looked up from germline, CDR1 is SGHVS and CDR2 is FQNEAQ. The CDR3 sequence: CASSAGRVSAGNTIYF. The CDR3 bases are TGTGCCAGCAGCGCAGGCAGGGTGTCGGCTGGAAACACCATATATTTT. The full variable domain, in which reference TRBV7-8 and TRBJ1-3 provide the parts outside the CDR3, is GAGVSQSPRYKVAKRGQDVALRCDPISGHVSLFWYQQALGQGPEFLTYFQNEAQLDKSGLPSDRFFAERPEGSVSTLKIQRTQQEDSAVYLCASSAGRVSAGNTIYFGEGSWLTVV.

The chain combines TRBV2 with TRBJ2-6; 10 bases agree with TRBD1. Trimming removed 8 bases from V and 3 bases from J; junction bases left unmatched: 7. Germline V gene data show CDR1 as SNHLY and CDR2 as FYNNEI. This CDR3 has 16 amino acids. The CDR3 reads CASRQGASGGANVLTF. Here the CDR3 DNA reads TGTGCCAGCCGACAGGGGGCGTCGGGTGGGGCCAACGTCCTGACTTTC.

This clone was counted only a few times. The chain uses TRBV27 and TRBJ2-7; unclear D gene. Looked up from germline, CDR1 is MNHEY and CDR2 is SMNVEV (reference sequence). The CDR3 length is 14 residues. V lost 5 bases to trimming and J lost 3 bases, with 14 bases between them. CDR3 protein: CASSRVIHSYEQYF. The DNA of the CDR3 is TGTGCCAGCAGTCGGGTCATCCATAGCTACGAGCAGTACTTC.

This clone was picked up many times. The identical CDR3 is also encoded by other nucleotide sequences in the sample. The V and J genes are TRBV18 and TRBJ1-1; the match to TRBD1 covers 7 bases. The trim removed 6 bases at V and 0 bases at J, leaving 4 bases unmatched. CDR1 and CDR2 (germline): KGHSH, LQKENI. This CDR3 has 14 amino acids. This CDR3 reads CASSPTGMNTEAFF. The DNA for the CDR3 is TGTGCCAGCTCCCCGACAGGGATGAACACTGAAGCTTTCTTT.

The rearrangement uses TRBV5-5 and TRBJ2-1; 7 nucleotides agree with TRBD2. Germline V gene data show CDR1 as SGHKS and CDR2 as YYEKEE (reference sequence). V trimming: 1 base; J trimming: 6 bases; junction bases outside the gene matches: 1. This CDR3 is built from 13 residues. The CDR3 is CASSLTSVNEQFF. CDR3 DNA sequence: TGTGCCAGCAGCTTGACTAGCGTCAATGAGCAGTTCTTC.

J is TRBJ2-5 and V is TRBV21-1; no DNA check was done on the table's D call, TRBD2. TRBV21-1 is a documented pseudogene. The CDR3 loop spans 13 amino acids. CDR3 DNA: TGTGCCAGCAGCGGGCCAGGGAGGGAGACCCAGTACTTC. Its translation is CASSGPGRETQYF.

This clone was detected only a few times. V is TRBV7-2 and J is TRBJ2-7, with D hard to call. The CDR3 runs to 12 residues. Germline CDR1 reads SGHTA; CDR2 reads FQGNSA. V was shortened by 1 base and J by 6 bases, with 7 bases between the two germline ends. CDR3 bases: TGTGCCAGCAGCTTAGGTAGGAGCGAGCAGTACTTC. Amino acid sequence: CASSLGRSEQYF. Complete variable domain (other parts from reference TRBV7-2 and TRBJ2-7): GAGVSQSPSNKVTEKGKDVELRCDPISGHTALYWYRQSLGQGLEFLIYFQGNSAPDKSGLPSDRFSAERTGGSVSTLTIQRTQQEDSAVYLCASSLGRSEQYFGPGTRLTVT.

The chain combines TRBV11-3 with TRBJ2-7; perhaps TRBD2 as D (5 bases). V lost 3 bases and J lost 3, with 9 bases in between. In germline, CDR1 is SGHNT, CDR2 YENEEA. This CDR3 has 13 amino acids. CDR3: CASSLARDYEQYF. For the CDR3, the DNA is TGTGCCAGCAGCTTGGCCCGGGACTACGAGCAGTACTTC.

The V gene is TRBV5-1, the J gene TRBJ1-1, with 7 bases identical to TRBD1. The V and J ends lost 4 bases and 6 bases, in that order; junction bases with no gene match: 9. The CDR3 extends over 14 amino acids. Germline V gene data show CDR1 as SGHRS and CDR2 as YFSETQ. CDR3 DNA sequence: TGCGCCAGCAGCGAGCCAGGGCAGGGGGCTGAAGCTTTCTTT. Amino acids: CASSEPGQGAEAFF.

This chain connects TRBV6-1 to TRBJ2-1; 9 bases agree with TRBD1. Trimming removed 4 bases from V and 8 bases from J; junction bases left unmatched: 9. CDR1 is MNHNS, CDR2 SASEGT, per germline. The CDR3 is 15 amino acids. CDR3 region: CASSAMGTGHDEQFF. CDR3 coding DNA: TGTGCCAGCAGTGCTATGGGGACAGGGCACGATGAGCAGTTCTTC.

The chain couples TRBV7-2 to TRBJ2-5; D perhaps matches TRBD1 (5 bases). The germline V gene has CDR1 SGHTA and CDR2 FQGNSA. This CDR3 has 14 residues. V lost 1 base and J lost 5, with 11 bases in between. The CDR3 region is CASSLEVGRETQYF. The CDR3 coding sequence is TGTGCCAGCAGCTTAGAGGTGGGGCGCGAGACCCAGTACTTC.

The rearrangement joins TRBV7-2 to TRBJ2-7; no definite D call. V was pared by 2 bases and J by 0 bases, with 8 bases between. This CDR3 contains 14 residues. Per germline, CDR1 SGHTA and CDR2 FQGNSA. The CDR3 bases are TGTGCCAGCAGCTTATCCGAGTTCTCCTACGAGCAGTACTTC. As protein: CASSLSEFSYEQYF.

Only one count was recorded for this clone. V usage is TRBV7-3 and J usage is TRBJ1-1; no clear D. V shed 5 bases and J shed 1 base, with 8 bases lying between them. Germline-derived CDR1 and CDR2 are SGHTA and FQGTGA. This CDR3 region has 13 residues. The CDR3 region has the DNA TGTGCCAGCAGCCTGGAGAGGAACACTGAAGCTTTCTTT. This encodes CASSLERNTEAFF.

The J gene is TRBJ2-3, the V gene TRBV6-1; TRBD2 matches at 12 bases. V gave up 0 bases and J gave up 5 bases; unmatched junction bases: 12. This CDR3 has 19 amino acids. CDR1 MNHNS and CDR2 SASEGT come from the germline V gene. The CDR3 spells CASSEAETSGGALRDTQYF. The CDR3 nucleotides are TGTGCCAGCAGTGAAGCGGAGACTAGCGGGGGCGCCCTGAGAGATACGCAGTATTTT.

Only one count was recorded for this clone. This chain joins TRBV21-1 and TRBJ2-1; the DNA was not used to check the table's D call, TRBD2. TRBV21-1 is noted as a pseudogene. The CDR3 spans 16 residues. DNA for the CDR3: TGTGCCAGCAGGGGGAGAGGAGGGCTAGCCTACAATGAGCAGTTCTTC. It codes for CASRGRGGLAYNEQFF.

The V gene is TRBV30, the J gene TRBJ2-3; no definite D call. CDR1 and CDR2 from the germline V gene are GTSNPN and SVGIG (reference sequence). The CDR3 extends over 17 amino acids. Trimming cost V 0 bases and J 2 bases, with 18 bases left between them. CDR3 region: CAWSVPRDSPYTDTQYF. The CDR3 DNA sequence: TGTGCCTGGAGTGTTCCTAGAGACTCTCCTTACACAGATACGCAGTATTTT.

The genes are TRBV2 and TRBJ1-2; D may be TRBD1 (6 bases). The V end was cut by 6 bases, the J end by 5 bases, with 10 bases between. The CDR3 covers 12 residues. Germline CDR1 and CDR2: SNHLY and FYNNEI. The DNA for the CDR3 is TGTGCCAGCAGCGCCAGGGGATATGGCTACACCTTC. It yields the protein CASSARGYGYTF. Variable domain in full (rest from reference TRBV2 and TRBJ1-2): EPEVTQTPSHQVTQMGQEVILRCVPISNHLYFYWYRQILGQKVEFLVSFYNNEISEKSEIFDDQFSVERPDGSNFTLKIRSTKLEDSAMYFCASSARGYGYTFGSGTRLTVV.

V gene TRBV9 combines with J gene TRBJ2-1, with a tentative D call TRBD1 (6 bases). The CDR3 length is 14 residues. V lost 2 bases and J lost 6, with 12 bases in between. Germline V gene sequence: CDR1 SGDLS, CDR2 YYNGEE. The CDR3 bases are TGTGCCAGCAGCGTGATAACAGGGTTCAATGAGCAGTTCTTC. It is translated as CASSVITGFNEQFF.

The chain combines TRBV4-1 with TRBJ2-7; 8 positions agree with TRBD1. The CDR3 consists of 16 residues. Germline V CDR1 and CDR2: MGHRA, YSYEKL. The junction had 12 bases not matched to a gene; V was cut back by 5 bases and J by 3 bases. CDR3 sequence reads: CASSTIGQGALYEQYF. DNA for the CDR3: TGCGCCAGCAGCACGATCGGACAGGGTGCCCTCTACGAGCAGTACTTC.

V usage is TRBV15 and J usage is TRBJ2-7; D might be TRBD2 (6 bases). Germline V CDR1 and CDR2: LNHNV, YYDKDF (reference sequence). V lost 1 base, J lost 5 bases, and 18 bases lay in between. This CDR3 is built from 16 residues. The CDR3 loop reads CATSRGAGEGLNEQYF. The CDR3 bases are TGTGCCACCAGCAGAGGAGCGGGCGAAGGGTTAAACGAGCAGTACTTC. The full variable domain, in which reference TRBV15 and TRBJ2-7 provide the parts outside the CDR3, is DAMVIQNPRYQVTQFGKPVTLSCSQTLNHNVMYWYQQKSSQAPKLLFHYYDKDFNNEADTPDNFQSRRPNTSFCFLDIRSPGLGDTAMYLCATSRGAGEGLNEQYFGPGTRLTVT.

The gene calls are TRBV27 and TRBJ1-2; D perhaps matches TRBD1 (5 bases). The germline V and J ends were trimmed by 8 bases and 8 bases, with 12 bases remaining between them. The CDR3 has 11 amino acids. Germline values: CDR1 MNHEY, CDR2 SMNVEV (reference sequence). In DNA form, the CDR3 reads TGTGCCAGCGGAAGGGGTGGCGGCTACACCTTC. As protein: CASGRGGGYTF.

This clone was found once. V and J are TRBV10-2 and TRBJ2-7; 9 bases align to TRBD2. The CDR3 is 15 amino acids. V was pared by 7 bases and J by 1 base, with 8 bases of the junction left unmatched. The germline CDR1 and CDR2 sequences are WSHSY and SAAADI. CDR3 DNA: TGCGCCAGCACCGGAACTAGCGGGCGTTCCTACGAGCAGTACTTC. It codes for CASTGTSGRSYEQYF.

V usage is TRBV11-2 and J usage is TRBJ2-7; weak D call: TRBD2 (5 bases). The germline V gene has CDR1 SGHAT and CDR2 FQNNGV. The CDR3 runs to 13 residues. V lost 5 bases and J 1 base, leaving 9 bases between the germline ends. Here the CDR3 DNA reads TGTGCCAGCAGCGACGGGGTTTCCTACGAGCAGTACTTC. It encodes CASSDGVSYEQYF.

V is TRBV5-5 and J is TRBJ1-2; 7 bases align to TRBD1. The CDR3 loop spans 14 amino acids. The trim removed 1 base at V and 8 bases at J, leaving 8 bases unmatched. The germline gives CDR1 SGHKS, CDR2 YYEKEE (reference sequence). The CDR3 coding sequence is TGTGCCAGCAGCTTGCAAAGACAGGGTGGAGGCTACACCTTC. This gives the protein CASSLQRQGGGYTF.

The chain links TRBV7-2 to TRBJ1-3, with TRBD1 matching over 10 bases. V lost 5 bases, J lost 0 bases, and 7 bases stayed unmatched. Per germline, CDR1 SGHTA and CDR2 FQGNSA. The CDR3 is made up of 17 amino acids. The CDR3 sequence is CASSQTGGPISGNTIYF. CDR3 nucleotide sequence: TGTGCCAGCAGCCAGACAGGGGGCCCTATCTCTGGAAACACCATATATTTT.

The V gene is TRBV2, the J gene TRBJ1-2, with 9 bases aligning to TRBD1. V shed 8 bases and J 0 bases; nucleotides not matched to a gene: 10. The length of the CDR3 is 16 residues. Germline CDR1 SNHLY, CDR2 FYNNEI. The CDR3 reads CASAPGQGPSNYGYTF. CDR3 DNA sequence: TGTGCCAGCGCGCCGGGACAGGGCCCCTCTAACTATGGCTACACCTTC.

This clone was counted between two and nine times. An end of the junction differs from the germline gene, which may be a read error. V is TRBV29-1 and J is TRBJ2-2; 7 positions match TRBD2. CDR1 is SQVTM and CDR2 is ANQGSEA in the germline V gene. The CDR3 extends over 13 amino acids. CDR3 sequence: CSAELALTGELFF. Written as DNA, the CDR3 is TGCAGCGCTGAACTAGCGCTAACCGGGGAGCTGTTTTTT.

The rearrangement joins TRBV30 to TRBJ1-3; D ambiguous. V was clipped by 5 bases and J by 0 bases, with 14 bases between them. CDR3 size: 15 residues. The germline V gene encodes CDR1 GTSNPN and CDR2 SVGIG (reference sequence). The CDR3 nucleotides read TGTGCCTGGTCGATGGGAGGCCTCTCTGGAAACACCATATATTTT. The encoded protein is CAWSMGGLSGNTIYF. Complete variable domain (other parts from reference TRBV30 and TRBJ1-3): SQTIHQWPATLVQPVGSPLSLECTVEGTSNPNLYWYRQAAGRGLQLLFYSVGIGQISSEVPQNLSASRPQDRQFILSSKKLLLSDSGFYLCAWSMGGLSGNTIYFGEGSWLTVV.

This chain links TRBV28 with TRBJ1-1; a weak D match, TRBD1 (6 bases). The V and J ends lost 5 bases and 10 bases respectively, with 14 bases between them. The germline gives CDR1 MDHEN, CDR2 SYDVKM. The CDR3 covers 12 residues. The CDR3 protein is CASSLNRERAFF. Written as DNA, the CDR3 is TGTGCCAGCAGTCTCAACAGGGAAAGAGCTTTCTTT. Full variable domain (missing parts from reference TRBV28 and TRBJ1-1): DVKVTQSSRYLVKRTGEKVFLECVQDMDHENMFWYRQDPGLGLRLIYFSYDVKMKEKGDIPEGYSVSREKKERFSLILESASTNQTSMYLCASSLNRERAFFGQGTRLTVV.

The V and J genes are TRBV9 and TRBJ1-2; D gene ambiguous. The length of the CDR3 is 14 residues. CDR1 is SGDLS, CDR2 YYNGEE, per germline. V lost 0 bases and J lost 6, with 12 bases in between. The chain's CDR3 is CASSVGLGGNGYTF. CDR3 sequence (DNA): TGTGCCAGCAGCGTAGGGTTAGGAGGGAATGGCTACACCTTC.

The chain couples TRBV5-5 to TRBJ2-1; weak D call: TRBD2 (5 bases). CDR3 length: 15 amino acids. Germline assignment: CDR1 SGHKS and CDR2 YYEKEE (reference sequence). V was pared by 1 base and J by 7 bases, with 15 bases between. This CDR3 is CASSLISLAGNEQFF. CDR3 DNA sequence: TGTGCCAGCAGCTTGATCTCGCTAGCAGGAAATGAGCAGTTCTTC.